Following are 24 T cell receptor beta chains from one sample sequenced in a study of spatial heterogeneity in lung cancer. General study findings and limits: Expanded intratumoral alpha and beta TCR counts tracked tumor mutation counts.

For these receptors, no antigen is known. This sample's time point: sample taken at primary tumor resection. TCRdb recomputed calls from the 5' RACE reads with MiXCR, one row per CDR3 protein. The data show roughly 3,000 distinct CDR3 sequences, with 5% to 7.5% seen just once and about 9% held by the top ten. Source: lung tumor tissue, taken at surgery. Source of these receptors: a male donor with early-stage non-small cell lung cancer.

This clonotype has a handful of counts. This beta chain is an off-target read within a library intended for alpha chains, so its frequency means little. The chain uses TRBV10-1 and TRBJ1-1, with D possibly being TRBD1 (6 bases). The V gene lost 3 bases and the J gene lost 0 bases, with 11 bases spanning the gap. CDR1 and CDR2 from the germline V gene are WNHNN and SYGVQD (reference sequence). The CDR3 loop spans 15 amino acids. The CDR3: CASSDPGALNTEAFF. Written as DNA, the CDR3 is TGCGCCAGCAGTGACCCAGGGGCCCTGAACACTGAAGCTTTCTTT.

This clonotype counts as medium-sized (0.01 to 0.1%). Because the library targeted alpha chains, this beta chain is an off-target read whose size means little. This chain connects TRBV7-8 to TRBJ2-7; 10 nucleotides align to TRBD2. CDR3 length: 14 residues. J lost 2 bases, V lost 6 bases, and 4 bases had no gene match. The germline V gene has CDR1 SGHVS and CDR2 FQNEAQ. In DNA, the CDR3 is TGTGCCAGCAGATCGAGCGGGAGGGCCTACGAGCAGTACTTC. This gives the protein CASRSSGRAYEQYF.

By share of the sample, this clonotype is medium-sized. This beta chain is a stray read from a library made for alpha chains; its abundance is not meaningful. V gene TRBV20-1 combines with J gene TRBJ2-3; 14 bases align to TRBD2. Germline trimming cut 4 bases from V and 0 bases from J; bases unmatched to any gene: 6. The CDR3 is 17 residues long. Per the germline V gene, CDR1 is DFQATT and CDR2 is SNEGSKA (reference sequence). CDR3: CSATGTSGSSSTDTQYF. CDR3 DNA: TGCAGTGCTACCGGGACTAGCGGGAGTTCAAGCACAGATACGCAGTATTTT.

This clonotype was recorded at least ten times. This beta chain is off target for a library built for alpha chains, so its abundance means little. V is TRBV29-1 and J is TRBJ1-4; tentatively, D is TRBD1 (6 bases). The CDR3 consists of 13 residues. The germline V gene has CDR1 SQVTM and CDR2 ANQGSEA. V was cut by 4 bases and J by 7 bases, with 13 bases left in between. In DNA, the CDR3 is TGCAGCGTTGGGGGGGGGCGCGGTGAAAAACTGTTTTTT. Protein sequence: CSVGGGRGEKLFF.

By proportion, this clonotype is medium-sized. This beta chain was picked up by a library intended for alpha chains and is off target, so its count carries little meaning. The chain links TRBV14 to TRBJ2-1; the match to TRBD1 covers 9 bases. CDR3 size: 15 residues. After removal of 2 bases from V and 6 bases from J, the junction contained 5 bases not matched to a gene. Germline V gene data show CDR1 as SGHDN and CDR2 as FVKESK. The CDR3 DNA follows: TGTGCCAGCAGCCAATGGGACAGGGTACCCAATGAGCAGTTCTTC. Amino acids: CASSQWDRVPNEQFF.

A word on this clonotype: Because the library targeted alpha chains, this beta chain is an off-target read whose size means little. V usage is TRBV28 and J usage is TRBJ2-7; D perhaps matches TRBD1 (7 bases). The V gene's germline CDR1 is MDHEN and CDR2 SYDVKM. Deletions cut 5 bases from V and 0 bases from J, with 17 bases between. This CDR3 region has 16 residues. The CDR3 here is CASSDLGGTASYEQYF. The DNA of the CDR3 is TGTGCCAGCAGTGATTTAGGAGGGACAGCCTCCTACGAGCAGTACTTC.

By sample fraction, this clonotype is medium-sized. Because the library targeted alpha chains, this beta chain is an off-target read whose size means little. The chain recombines TRBV7-3 with TRBJ1-1, with D possibly being TRBD1 (6 bases). Germline-derived CDR1 and CDR2 are SGHTA and FQGTGA. The V end lost 5 bases, the J end lost 11 bases, and 18 bases lay between the germline ends. CDR3 length equals 13 residues. In nucleotides, the CDR3 is TGTGCCAGCAGCACCCAGGAGGGGGGCGCCGCTTTCTTT. Amino acid sequence: CASSTQEGGAAFF.

This clonotype is termed medium-sized. The library was built for alpha chains, so this beta chain is an off-target read and its size means little. The V gene is TRBV21-1, the J gene TRBJ1-1; the listed D gene, TRBD1, was not tested against the DNA. TRBV21-1 is deemed a pseudogene. CDR3 size: 15 residues. CDR3 in amino acids: CASSNIQGINTEAFF. CDR3 nucleotide sequence: TGTGCCAGCAGCAACATACAGGGGATTAACACTGAAGCTTTCTTT.

This clonotype counts as medium-sized (0.01 to 0.1%). This beta chain is a stray read from a library made for alpha chains; its abundance is not meaningful. This chain links TRBV6-5 with TRBJ1-3; tentatively, D is TRBD1 (5 bases). Germline assignment: CDR1 MNHEY and CDR2 SVGAGI. V was pared by 6 bases and J by 4 bases, with 19 bases between. CDR3 length: 16 residues. The CDR3 DNA is TGTGCCAGCAGCTCGGACGGGAAGGGGCTCGGAAACACCATATATTTT. Its protein product is CASSSDGKGLGNTIYF.

This clonotype is judged medium-sized. Because the library targeted alpha chains, this beta chain is an off-target read whose size means little. The rearrangement links TRBV27 to TRBJ1-2, with D tentatively TRBD1 (5 bases). Trimming removed 9 bases from V and 2 bases from J, with 13 bases in between. The length of the CDR3 is 13 residues. CDR1 and CDR2 from the germline V gene are MNHEY and SMNVEV (reference sequence). In DNA, the CDR3 is TGTGCCAGTAAGGGTCGGGACAACTATGGCTACACCTTC. The encoded protein is CASKGRDNYGYTF.

This clonotype has only a few counts. This beta chain is a stray read from a library made for alpha chains; its abundance is not meaningful. This chain uses TRBV28 with TRBJ2-3; 9 bases map to TRBD2. There are 15 residues in the CDR3. V lost 6 bases, J lost 2 bases, and 6 bases stayed unmatched. Germline V lookup: CDR1 MDHEN, CDR2 SYDVKM. CDR3 protein: CASSRTSGPTDTQYF. Written as DNA, the CDR3 is TGTGCCAGCAGCCGTACTAGCGGGCCCACAGATACGCAGTATTTT.

This clonotype is deemed medium-sized. The library was built for alpha chains, so this beta chain is an off-target read and its size means little. V is TRBV2 and J is TRBJ2-2; 11 bases match TRBD2. This CDR3 is 16 amino acids long. Germline trimming cut 10 bases from V and 3 bases from J; bases unmatched to any gene: 10. Germline V gene lookup returns CDR1 SNHLY and CDR2 FYNNEI. CDR3 sequence (DNA): TGTGCCACCGCCCTGGGACTAGCGGATTACACCGGGGAGCTGTTTTTT. Translation: CATALGLADYTGELFF.

This clonotype qualifies as medium-sized. Found in a library prepared for alpha chains, this beta chain is an off-target read, and its abundance has little meaning. The chain links TRBV24-1 to TRBJ2-2; 8 bases are a match to TRBD2. The CDR3 spans 16 residues. J lost 7 bases, V lost 3 bases, and 9 bases had no gene match. The V gene's germline CDR1 is KGHDR and CDR2 SFDVKD. The CDR3 reads CATSDPGTRKLGELFF. In DNA, the CDR3 is TGTGCCACCAGTGATCCAGGGACTAGAAAGCTCGGGGAGCTGTTTTTT.

This clonotype has ten or more counts. The library was designed around alpha chains, so this beta chain is a stray read whose abundance carries little weight. This sequence joins TRBV5-4 and TRBJ1-2; no clear D. The CDR3 totals 14 residues. The germline V gene encodes CDR1 SGHNT and CDR2 YYREEE (reference sequence). Trimming left V 0 bases short and J 4 bases short, with 10 bases between. The CDR3 spells CASSLDPGVYGYTF. Written as DNA, the CDR3 is TGTGCCAGCAGCTTGGATCCGGGAGTCTATGGCTACACCTTC.

By share, this clonotype counts as medium-sized. Because this beta chain is a stray read in a library intended to capture alpha chains, its abundance should not be given much weight. The V call is TRBV7-2, the J call TRBJ2-7; maybe TRBD1 (5 bases). The germline gives CDR1 SGHTA, CDR2 FQGNSA. V gave up 5 bases and J gave up 4 bases, with 15 bases separating them. The CDR3 is made up of 14 amino acids. In nucleotides, the CDR3 is TGTGCCAGCAGCGCCTTTCCCTCAGGGTACGAGCAGTACTTC. Encoded protein: CASSAFPSGYEQYF.

This clonotype is termed medium-sized. The library was prepared for alpha chains; this beta chain is a stray read, so its frequency means little. The rearrangement links TRBV14 to TRBJ2-1, with 13 bases fitting TRBD2. After removal of 3 bases from V and 0 bases from J, the junction contained 8 bases not matched to a gene. The length of the CDR3 is 19 residues. Germline CDR1 SGHDN, CDR2 FVKESK. CDR3 sequence (DNA): TGTGCCAGCAGCCACCGACCGGGACTAGCGGGGAGCTCCTACAATGAGCAGTTCTTC. This sequence encodes CASSHRPGLAGSSYNEQFF.

Of note for this clonotype: Given a much more abundant clone one base away, this may be a read error. This beta chain slipped into a library made for alpha chains as a stray read, so its size is not meaningful. The chain carries TRBV19 and TRBJ2-5; D is unclear. Germline CDR1 reads LNHDA; CDR2 reads SQIVND (reference sequence). The CDR3 consists of 15 residues. CDR3 in amino acids: CASSMDLLYQETEYF. As DNA, the CDR3 is TGTGCCAGTAGTATGGACCTACTGTACCAAGAGACCGAGTACTTC.

This clonotype is labeled medium-sized. The library was built for alpha chains, so this beta chain is an off-target read and its size means little. The chain employs TRBV12-3 or TRBV12-4 and TRBJ1-1; 7 bases agree with TRBD1. The CDR3 length is 16 residues. With 1 base clipped from V and 5 bases from J, the junction kept 10 bases outside the gene matches. The CDR3 spells CASSLGPSTGTTEAFF. Written as DNA, the CDR3 is TGTGCCAGCAGTTTAGGGCCGTCGACAGGGACGACTGAAGCTTTCTTT.

By sample fraction, this clonotype is medium-sized. A library prepared for alpha chains yielded this beta chain as an off-target read; its size is of little meaning. The V call is TRBV5-1, the J call TRBJ2-7; TRBD2 is a possible D gene (7 bases). V shed 4 bases and J shed 7 bases, with 12 bases lying between them. The germline V gene has CDR1 SGHRS and CDR2 YFSETQ. The CDR3 spans 12 residues. This chain's CDR3 is CASSQGRDEQYF. The CDR3, as DNA: TGCGCCAGCAGCCAGGGGAGGGATGAGCAGTACTTC. Using reference TRBV5-1 and TRBJ2-7 for the parts outside the CDR3, the full variable domain is KAGVTQTPRYLIKTRGQQVTLSCSPISGHRSVSWYQQTPGQGLQFLFEYFSETQRNKGNFPGRFSGRQFSNSRSEMNVSTLELGDSALYLCASSQGRDEQYFGPGTRLTVT.

This clonotype is medium-sized (0.01 to 0.1%) by share. This beta chain slipped into a library made for alpha chains as a stray read, so its size is not meaningful. This chain joins TRBV3-1 and TRBJ2-7; the D is unclear. CDR3 length: 14 residues. V lost 4 bases, J lost 2 bases, and 12 bases lay in between. From germline, CDR1 is LGHDT and CDR2 YNNKEL (reference sequence). CDR3 coding DNA: TGTGCCAGCAGCCCAGAGGTACAGCCCTACGAGCAGTACTTC. Translated, it gives CASSPEVQPYEQYF.

Relative to its sample, this clonotype is medium-sized. With the library built for alpha chains, this beta chain is off target and its frequency is not meaningful. V and J are TRBV20-1 and TRBJ2-3; 8 bases map to TRBD2. Looked up from germline, CDR1 is DFQATT and CDR2 is SNEGSKA (reference sequence). The V segment lost 6 bases and the J segment 2 bases; nucleotides outside the gene matches: 13. CDR3 length: 16 amino acids. CDR3 DNA: TGCAGTGCGAGTGGGGGTCGGCGGGAGGACACAGATACGCAGTATTTT. Amino acid sequence: CSASGGRREDTDTQYF.

By share, this clonotype ranks as medium-sized. The library was designed around alpha chains, so this beta chain is a stray read whose abundance carries little weight. The chain links TRBV20-1 to TRBJ2-3; D is undetermined. Germline-derived CDR1 and CDR2 are DFQATT and SNEGSKA (reference sequence). The CDR3 length is 10 residues. V was clipped by 6 bases and J by 2 bases, with 3 bases between them. The CDR3 is CSAHTDTQYF. Written as DNA, the CDR3 is TGCAGTGCACACACAGATACGCAGTATTTT.

This clonotype rates as medium-sized (0.01 to 0.1%). This beta chain is a stray sequence in a library constructed for alpha chains; its clone size is not meaningful. The chain couples TRBV28 to TRBJ1-5, with D possibly TRBD1 on 6 matching bases. Germline V gene data show CDR1 as MDHEN and CDR2 as SYDVKM. V gave up 7 bases and J gave up 7 bases, with 23 bases separating them. The CDR3 length is 16 residues. The CDR3 DNA reads TGTGCCAGCACCAAAGGGGGGGGGCGCTTAGTCCAGCCCCAGCATTTT. Amino acids: CASTKGGGRLVQPQHF. The full variable domain, completed using reference TRBV28 and TRBJ1-5, is DVKVTQSSRYLVKRTGEKVFLECVQDMDHENMFWYRQDPGLGLRLIYFSYDVKMKEKGDIPEGYSVSREKKERFSLILESASTNQTSMYLCASTKGGGRLVQPQHFGDGTRLSIL.

By share, this clonotype counts as medium-sized. This beta chain appears as a stray read in a library generated for alpha chains; its size is not informative. The chain employs TRBV27 and TRBJ2-4; 7 nucleotides line up with TRBD2. Germline V gene data show CDR1 as MNHEY and CDR2 as SMNVEV (reference sequence). This CDR3 spans 14 amino acids. With 6 bases clipped from V and 2 bases from J, the junction kept 4 bases outside the gene matches. Written as DNA, the CDR3 is TGTGCCAGCAGACCGCGGGGGACCAAAAACATTCAGTACTTC. Protein sequence: CASRPRGTKNIQYF.